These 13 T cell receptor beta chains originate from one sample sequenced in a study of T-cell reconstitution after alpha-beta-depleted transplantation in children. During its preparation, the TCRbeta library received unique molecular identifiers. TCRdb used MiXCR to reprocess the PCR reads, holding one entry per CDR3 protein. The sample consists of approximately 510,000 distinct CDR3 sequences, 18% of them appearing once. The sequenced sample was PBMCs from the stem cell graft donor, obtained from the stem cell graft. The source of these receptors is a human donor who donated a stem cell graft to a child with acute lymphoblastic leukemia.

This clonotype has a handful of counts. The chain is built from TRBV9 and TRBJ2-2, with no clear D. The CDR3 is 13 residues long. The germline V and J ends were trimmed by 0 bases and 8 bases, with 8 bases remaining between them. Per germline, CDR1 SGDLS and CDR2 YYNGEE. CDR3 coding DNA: TGTGCCAGCAGCGTAGGGATAGCTGGGGAGCTGTTTTTT. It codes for CASSVGIAGELFF.

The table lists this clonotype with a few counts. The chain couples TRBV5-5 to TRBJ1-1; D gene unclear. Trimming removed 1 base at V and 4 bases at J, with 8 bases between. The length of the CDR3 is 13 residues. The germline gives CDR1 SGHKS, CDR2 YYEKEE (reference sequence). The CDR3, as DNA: TGTGCCAGCAGCTTGATTGGAGTCACTGAAGCTTTCTTT. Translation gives CASSLIGVTEAFF.

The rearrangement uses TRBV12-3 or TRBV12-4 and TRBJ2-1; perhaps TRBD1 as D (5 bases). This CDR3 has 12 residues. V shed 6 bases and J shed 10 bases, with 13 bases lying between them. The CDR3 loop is CASSSTAGEQFF. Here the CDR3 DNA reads TGTGCCAGCAGCAGTACAGCAGGGGAGCAGTTCTTC.

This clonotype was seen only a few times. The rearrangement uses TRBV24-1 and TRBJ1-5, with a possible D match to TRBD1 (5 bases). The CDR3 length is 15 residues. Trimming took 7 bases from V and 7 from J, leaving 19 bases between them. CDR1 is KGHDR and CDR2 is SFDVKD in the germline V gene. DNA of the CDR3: TGTGCCACCAGAAAATCGGACAAGAGGGAACAGCCCCAGCATTTT. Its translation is CATRKSDKREQPQHF.

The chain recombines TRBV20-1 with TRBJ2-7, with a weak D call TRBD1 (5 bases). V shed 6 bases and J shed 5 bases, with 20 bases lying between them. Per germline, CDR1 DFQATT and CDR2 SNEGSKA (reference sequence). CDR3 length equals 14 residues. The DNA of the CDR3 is TGCAGTGCCAAAAGGACATCGTTTGAAGACGAGCAGTACTTC. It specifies CSAKRTSFEDEQYF.

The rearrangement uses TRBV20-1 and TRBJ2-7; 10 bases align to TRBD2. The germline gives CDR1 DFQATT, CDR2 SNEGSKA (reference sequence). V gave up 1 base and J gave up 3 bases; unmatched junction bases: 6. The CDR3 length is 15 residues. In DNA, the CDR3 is TGCAGTGCTAGAGCTTGGCCTAGCGGGGGCTACGAGCAGTACTTC. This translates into CSARAWPSGGYEQYF.

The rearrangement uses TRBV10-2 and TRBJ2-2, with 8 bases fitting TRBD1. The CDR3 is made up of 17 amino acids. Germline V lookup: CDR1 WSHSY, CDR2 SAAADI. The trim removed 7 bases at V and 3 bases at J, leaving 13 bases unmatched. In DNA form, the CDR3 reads TGCGCCAGCAATCGATCCGACAGGGGAAGGGACACCGGGGAGCTGTTTTTT. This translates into CASNRSDRGRDTGELFF.

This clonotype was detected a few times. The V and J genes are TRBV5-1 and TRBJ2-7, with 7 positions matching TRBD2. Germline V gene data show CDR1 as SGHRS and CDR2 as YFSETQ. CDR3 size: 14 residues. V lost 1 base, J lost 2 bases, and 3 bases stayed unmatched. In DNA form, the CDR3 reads TGCGCCAGCAGCTTGTGGCGGGGGACCTACGAGCAGTACTTC. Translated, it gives CASSLWRGTYEQYF.

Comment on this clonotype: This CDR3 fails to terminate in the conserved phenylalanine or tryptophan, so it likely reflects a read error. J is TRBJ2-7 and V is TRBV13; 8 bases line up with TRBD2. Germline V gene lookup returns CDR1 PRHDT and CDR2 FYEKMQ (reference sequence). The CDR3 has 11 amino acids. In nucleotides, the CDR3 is TGTGCTTCGGGGGGGGCCTACGAGCAGTACTAC. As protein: CASGGAYEQYY.

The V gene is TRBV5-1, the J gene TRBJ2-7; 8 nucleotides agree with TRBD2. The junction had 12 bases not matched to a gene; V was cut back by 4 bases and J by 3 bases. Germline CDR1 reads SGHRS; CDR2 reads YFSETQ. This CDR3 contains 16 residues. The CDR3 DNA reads TGCGCCAGCAGCGGAGCCCTTTTGGCGGGAGGCTACGAGCAGTACTTC. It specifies CASSGALLAGGYEQYF.

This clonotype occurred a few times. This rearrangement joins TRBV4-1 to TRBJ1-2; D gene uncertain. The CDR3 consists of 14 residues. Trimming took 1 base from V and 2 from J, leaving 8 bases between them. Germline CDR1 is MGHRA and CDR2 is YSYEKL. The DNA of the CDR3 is TGCGCCAGCAGCCAAGTCCCAGTCAACTATGGCTACACCTTC. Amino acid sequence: CASSQVPVNYGYTF.

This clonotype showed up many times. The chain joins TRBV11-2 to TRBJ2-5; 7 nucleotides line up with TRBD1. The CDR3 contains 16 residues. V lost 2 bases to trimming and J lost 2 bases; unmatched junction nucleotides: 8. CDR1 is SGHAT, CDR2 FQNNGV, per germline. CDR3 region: CASSLTKYRGQETQYF. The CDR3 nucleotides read TGTGCCAGCAGCTTAACTAAATACAGGGGACAAGAGACCCAGTACTTC.

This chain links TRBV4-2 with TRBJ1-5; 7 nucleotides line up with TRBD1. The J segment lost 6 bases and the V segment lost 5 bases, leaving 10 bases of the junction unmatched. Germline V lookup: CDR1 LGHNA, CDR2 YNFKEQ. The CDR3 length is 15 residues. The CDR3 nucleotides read TGTGCCAGCAGCGTCGATACAGGGGTGGGTCAGCCCCAGCATTTT. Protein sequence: CASSVDTGVGQPQHF.